One and the same sample provided the 20 T cell receptor beta chains below, sequenced in a study of blood T cells in healthy people across ages. For the second PCR, which ran for 7 to 11 cycles, a sample-barcoded 5' primer and a J-beta primer mix were used. In TCRdb, the 5' RACE reads were re-called with MiXCR into one record per CDR3 protein. Found here are 750,000 to 850,000 distinct CDR3 sequences, 25% of them singletons; the top ten hold 3.7%. The same sample was also used in a study of T cells of mothers and their children.

The sample consisted of blood. These receptors were obtained from a boy younger than 18 in good health.

V usage is TRBV27 and J usage is TRBJ2-1; 12 bases fit TRBD2. In germline, CDR1 is MNHEY, CDR2 SMNVEV (reference sequence). V was pared by 2 bases and J by 10 bases, with 6 bases of the junction left unmatched. The CDR3 is 15 amino acids. For the CDR3, the DNA is TGTGCCAGCAGTTTAGGCCTAGCGGGGGGGCGAGAGCAGTTCTTC. Amino acids: CASSLGLAGGREQFF.

The chain employs TRBV20-1 and TRBJ2-2; no reliable D call. CDR1 DFQATT and CDR2 SNEGSKA come from the germline V gene (reference sequence). With 0 bases removed from V and 0 bases from J, the gap between germline ends came to 14 bases. The CDR3 covers 17 residues. DNA for the CDR3: TGCAGTGCTAGAGAGGACGGAAGCCTTACGAACACCGGGGAGCTGTTTTTT. Protein sequence: CSAREDGSLTNTGELFF.

The chain uses TRBV10-3 and TRBJ2-7; D remains ambiguous. The V gene's germline CDR1 is ENHRY and CDR2 SYGVKD. Trimming stripped 6 bases from V and 6 bases from J, with 12 bases between. This CDR3 has 12 amino acids. This chain's CDR3 is CAISPTTCEQYF. The DNA for the CDR3 is TGTGCCATCAGCCCAACCACCTGCGAGCAGTACTTC.

The chain joins TRBV29-1 to TRBJ2-7; TRBD2 matches 9 bases. This CDR3 is built from 14 residues. V shed 2 bases, J shed 2 bases, and the junction held 4 bases outside the gene matches. CDR1 is SQVTM, CDR2 ANQGSEA, per germline. The CDR3 bases are TGCAGCGTTGAACTGCGGGAGGGCCCCTACGAGCAGTACTTC. Translation: CSVELREGPYEQYF.

The genes are TRBV7-9 and TRBJ1-2, with 8 bases that match TRBD1. The CDR3 is 14 amino acids. Germline V CDR1 and CDR2: SEHNR, FQNEAQ (reference sequence). After removal of 3 bases from V and 7 bases from J, the junction contained 7 bases not matched to a gene. The CDR3 DNA follows: TGTGCCAGCAGCTTCACCCAGGGGGCAGGTGGCTACACCTTC. Its translation is CASSFTQGAGGYTF. The full variable domain, rest sourced from reference TRBV7-9 and TRBJ1-2, is DTGVSQNPRHKITKRGQNVTFRCDPISEHNRLYWYRQTLGQGPEFLTYFQNEAQLEKSRLLSDRFSAERPKGSFSTLEIQRTEQGDSAMYLCASSFTQGAGGYTFGSGTRLTVV.

The rearrangement uses TRBV7-9 and TRBJ1-4; 8 nucleotides match TRBD1. CDR3 length: 15 amino acids. CDR1 is SEHNR and CDR2 is FQNEAQ in the germline V gene (reference sequence). Trimming removed 3 bases from V and 7 bases from J; junction bases left unmatched: 7. The CDR3 DNA reads as TGTGCCAGCAGCTTCCGACAGGGGCAAGGTGAAAAACTGTTTTTT. Translation gives CASSFRQGQGEKLFF.

This chain links TRBV9 with TRBJ1-2; perhaps TRBD1 as D (6 bases). The germline V and J ends were trimmed by 4 bases and 4 bases, with 20 bases remaining between them. Germline values: CDR1 SGDLS, CDR2 YYNGEE. CDR3 length: 16 amino acids. CDR3 DNA: TGTGCCAGCAGCCGCGGACTCGACAGGTTGTTCTATGGCTACACCTTC. It specifies CASSRGLDRLFYGYTF.

This chain joins TRBV4-1 and TRBJ2-6; TRBD1 aligns across 7 bases. V lost 2 bases to trimming and J lost 0 bases; unmatched junction nucleotides: 10. This CDR3 has 19 amino acids. Germline CDR1 and CDR2: MGHRA and YSYEKL. The CDR3: CASSQRDSPSYSGANVLTF. The CDR3 region has the DNA TGCGCCAGCAGCCAAAGGGACAGCCCTTCATACTCTGGGGCCAACGTCCTGACTTTC.

There are a few counts of this clonotype. The chain uses TRBV12-3 or TRBV12-4 and TRBJ1-4; a weak D match, TRBD1 (6 bases). This CDR3 comprises 14 residues. V was clipped by 3 bases and J by 8 bases, with 13 bases between them. This CDR3 is CASSFGGPQEKLFF. The DNA for the CDR3 is TGTGCCAGCAGTTTTGGGGGGCCGCAAGAAAAACTGTTTTTT.

This clonotype was detected a few times. This chain uses TRBV4-3 with TRBJ1-2; D is ambiguous. The germline V and J ends were trimmed by 0 bases and 2 bases, with 10 bases remaining between them. Germline values: CDR1 LGHNA, CDR2 YSLEER. The CDR3 is 15 amino acids. In nucleotides, the CDR3 is TGCGCCAGCAGCCAAGATCAAGGCAGCAACTATGGCTACACCTTC. It encodes CASSQDQGSNYGYTF.

This clonotype was counted a few times. The chain has TRBV6-5 and TRBJ1-5; D is unresolved. Trimming cost V 2 bases and J 2 bases, with 7 bases left between them. This CDR3 is 14 amino acids long. Germline V CDR1 and CDR2: MNHEY, SVGAGI. The CDR3, as DNA: TGTGCCAGCAGTTACAGGGATGGCAATCAGCCCCAGCATTTT. It encodes CASSYRDGNQPQHF.

The CDR3 DNA follows: TGTGCCAGCAGTCCGGGGACAGGGAGGAACTATGGCTACACCTTC. Its translation: CASSPGTGRNYGYTF. This chain connects TRBV27 to TRBJ1-2; 9 bases align to TRBD1. This CDR3 region has 15 residues. From germline, CDR1 is MNHEY and CDR2 SMNVEV (reference sequence). V was pared by 5 bases and J by 2 bases, with 6 bases of the junction left unmatched.

On this clonotype itself: At one end the junction does not follow the germline gene, possibly because of a read error. This chain connects TRBV20-1 to TRBJ2-1, with 12 bases fitting TRBD2. CDR3 length: 15 residues. Germline V CDR1 and CDR2: DFQATT, SNEGSKA (reference sequence). CDR3: CSARERTSGNNDQFF. CDR3 nucleotide sequence: TGCAGTGCTAGAGAGCGGACTAGCGGGAACAATGACCAGTTCTTC.

The chain combines TRBV29-1 with TRBJ2-3; 7 bases fit TRBD2. CDR3 length equals 11 residues. Germline CDR1 is SQVTM and CDR2 is ANQGSEA. The V gene end was trimmed by 4 bases and the J gene end by 12 bases; junction bases not matched to a gene: 7. CDR3: CSVGLAEAQYF. The CDR3 coding sequence is TGCAGCGTTGGTCTAGCGGAAGCACAGTATTTT.

A few counts support this clonotype. The chain has TRBV29-1 and TRBJ2-7; TRBD1 matches 9 bases. CDR3 length: 12 residues. Germline assignment: CDR1 SQVTM and CDR2 ANQGSEA. The CDR3, as DNA: TGCAGTGGACAGGGGATCGGGTACGAGCAGTACTTC. Amino acid sequence: CSGQGIGYEQYF.

The CDR3 here is CSARDSHGQRVEQYF. The CDR3 DNA follows: TGCAGTGCTAGAGATAGTCACGGGCAGAGGGTCGAGCAGTACTTC. The V and J genes are TRBV20-1 and TRBJ2-5, with D tentatively TRBD2 (5 bases). The J call may be mistaken, given a closer DNA end match to TRBJ2-7. Germline-derived CDR1 and CDR2 are DFQATT and SNEGSKA (reference sequence). This CDR3 has 15 residues.

V is TRBV29-1 and J is TRBJ2-5, with 13 bases aligning to TRBD2. TRBJ2-1 explains the end of the DNA better; the J call may be wrong. This CDR3 region has 17 residues. In germline, CDR1 is SQVTM, CDR2 ANQGSEA. The CDR3 loop reads CSVDITGTSGKRNEQFF. CDR3 sequence (DNA): TGCAGCGTTGACATTACGGGGACTAGCGGGAAAAGGAATGAGCAGTTCTTC.

This chain uses TRBV29-1 with TRBJ2-7; the D gene is possibly TRBD1 (6 bases). V lost 1 base and J lost 6, with 7 bases in between. This CDR3 is built from 11 residues. In germline, CDR1 is SQVTM, CDR2 ANQGSEA. The CDR3 sequence is CSVEGRGEQYF. Written as DNA, the CDR3 is TGCAGCGTTGAAGGCAGGGGCGAGCAGTACTTC.

The J gene is TRBJ2-3, the V gene TRBV6-4; tentative D call: TRBD2 (7 bases). V gave up 4 bases and J gave up 5 bases, with 16 bases separating them. Germline V gives CDR1 MRHNA, CDR2 SNTAGT. The CDR3 is 15 residues long. This chain's CDR3 is CASSALAGAGDTQYF. CDR3 coding DNA: TGTGCCAGCAGTGCCCTTGCGGGGGCAGGAGATACGCAGTATTTT.

This clonotype has only one observation. The V call is TRBV4-2, the J call TRBJ2-1, with a possible D match to TRBD1 (6 bases). The CDR3 consists of 15 residues. Germline values: CDR1 LGHNA, CDR2 YNFKEQ. Trimming removed 1 base at V and 5 bases at J, with 12 bases between. The CDR3 coding sequence is TGTGCCAGCAGCCAAGTAGGGGGTTCTGACAATGAGCAGTTCTTC. This gives the protein CASSQVGGSDNEQFF.